This T cell receptor (beta chain) was sequenced during a study of vaccination and CD4 T cells after COVID-19 (dated by TCRdb to the early 2020s). At the level of the whole study: Convalescent patients had a positive SARS-CoV-2 result on nasal swab PCR, and of these patients, about ten had mild disease and one had severe disease. Each participant got two doses of either the Pfizer-BioNTech BNT162b2 vaccine (n=8) or the Moderna mRNA-1273 vaccine (n=2). Post-COVID blood samples from convalescent patients were collected a median of around 100 days after diagnosis, with a range of 35 to 161 days. Control cultures received a CEFX viral epitope pool as the positive control, an HIV-1 Nef peptide pool as the negative control, or no peptide. Overlapping spike peptide pools from SARS-CoV-2 and from the common cold coronaviruses HCoV-NL63, HCoV-OC43 and HCoV-229E were used as culture stimuli. In about 11 COVID-19 convalescent patients and a handful of infection-naive healthy vaccine recipients, the spike-specific CD4+ TCR repertoire before mRNA vaccination was compared with the repertoire after mRNA vaccination. The convalescent cohort comprised six males and four females, including two Hispanic individuals, seven Caucasians, two Asians and one multiracial person. Post-vaccine blood samples were collected a median of about 72 days after the second vaccine dose, ranging from about 13 to 241 days.

This clonotype was seen a few times. Its recognized antigen is unknown. The sample holds no much larger clone one base away, and base qualities are not on file. General findings and caveats noted by the study authors: Among convalescent patients, a median roughly 84% of the SARS-CoV-2-reactive clones seen after vaccination appeared only after vaccination, which suggests priming specific to the vaccine. Only a relatively small number of convalescent patients were included in the study, and early timepoints following natural infection were not analyzed. Nearly all vaccine-specific clones in convalescent patients (304 of 307) were mono-reactive for SARS-CoV-2 spike rather than cross-reactive with common cold coronaviruses. The median number of SARS-CoV-2-reactive clonotypes rose from about 19 after infection to roughly 40 after vaccination, but the change was not significant.

The germline ends are 2 bases apart after V is trimmed by 5 bases and J by 2 bases. The CDR3 covers 11 residues, taking in both the cysteine and the phenylalanine. CDR3 DNA is the only sequence kept; it has 33 bases, read in frame from the first base. CDR1 and CDR2 (SGHTA, FQGNSA) derive from the germline V gene. Library prep was done by PCR. DNA from cultured CD4+ T cells underwent TCR sequencing with the Oncomine TCR Beta short-read assay at the Johns Hopkins FTIC core. The QIAamp micro DNA kit was used to extract genomic DNA from the cultured CD4+ T cells. The Oncomine TCR Beta libraries from cultured CD4+ T cells were pooled using unique dual indexes and then sequenced on an Illumina iSeq 100. The study's own analysis went as follows. Non-productive sequences were removed, and CDR3s not starting with C, not ending with F or W, or shorter than 7 amino acids were discarded. Antigen-specific clonotypes were identified with the MANAFEST web application by comparing peptide-stimulated wells with reference and other culture wells. To be called positive, a clone needed an FDR below 0.05, an odds ratio above 5, and a productive frequency above 0.1% in at least two of three replicate wells. Clonotypes that were significantly expanded in both SARS-CoV-2 spike wells and at least one common cold coronavirus spike condition were defined as cross-reactive. CDR3 homology was assessed with Levenshtein distances (stringdist) and unrooted phylogenetic trees (ape) in R version 3.6.1. Clones were called with MiXCR by TCRdb after fastp trimmed the public reads at Q25, and only in-frame beta chains were retained. Each entry merges the rows of one CDR3 protein and shows their most common DNA and genes. TCRdb, rather than the study authors, made the V and J calls. The sample table holds 13,000 to 15,000 distinct CDR3 sequences, of which under 40% were seen once. The top ten hold over 9.5% of the sample.

What the treatment or condition label conveys for this sample: approximately 9-day PBMC culture with coronavirus spike peptide pools or control peptides (ViraFEST assay). The ViraFEST assay was used in the study, in which antigen-specific T cells were expanded with peptide pools and expanded clonotypes were subsequently identified by TCR sequencing. The positive SARS-CoV-2 PCR tests of the convalescent patients were dated from March to December 2020, before the Alpha, Beta and Delta variants emerged in the United States. Each well held 2 million to 2.5 million PBMCs cultured with around 10 ug/ml peptide pools in IMDM containing roughly 5% human AB serum and approximately 10 IU/ml IL-2. On days 3 and 7, half of the culture medium was replaced with fresh IL-2-containing medium. Once the cells had been in culture for around nine days, the EasySep CD4+ T cell isolation kit was used to isolate CD4+ T cells by negative selection. PBMCs were separated from whole blood using Ficoll-Paque Plus gradient centrifugation and then either used fresh or cryopreserved at -140C. Culture conditions were generally each tested in triplicate wells.

Sequences were obtained from CD4+ T cells from blood, cultured in vitro. This sequence originates from a human donor who had recovered from COVID-19. This chain joins TRBV7-2 to TRBJ2-3, with the D gene call left open. The CDR3 region: CASSATDTQYF. The DNA sequence follows: TGTGCCAGCAGCGCCACAGATACGCAGTATTTT. With all but the CDR3 taken from the reference TRBV7-2 and TRBJ2-3 genes, the full variable domain is: GAGVSQSPSNKVTEKGKDVELRCDPISGHTALYWYRQSLGQGLEFLIYFQGNSAPDKSGLPSDRFSAERTGGSVSTLTIQRTQQEDSAVYLCASSATDTQYFGPGTRLTVL.